This T cell receptor (beta chain) was captured in a study of T cells after yellow fever vaccination (dated by TCRdb to 2018 to 2020). Study-level background: The SMART-Seq v4 Ultra Low Input RNA kit was used to prepare libraries from fractions with low cell numbers. Bulk TCR alpha and beta repertoires were sequenced longitudinally to track T-cell clones before and after primary and booster YFV17D yellow fever vaccination. Two healthy male donors, one aged 18 to 30 and one aged 30 to 40 years, made up the cohort. Blood was collected at multiple timepoints before and after primary and secondary immunization, and bulk PBMC replicates and cell subsets were isolated.

Explained via the paper, the treatment or condition label denotes: live attenuated yellow fever vaccine strain. Two biological replicates of bulk PBMCs were collected at each blood-draw timepoint. A standard Ficoll-Paque protocol was used to isolate PBMCs from peripheral blood. RNA was extracted with TriZol from bulk PBMCs, CD4 and CD8 fractions, and dextramer-positive and dextramer-negative fractions. As to this clonotype: Its antigen remains unidentified. No base-level quality is on record; no much larger clone is a single base apart.

TCR cDNA was made using 5'RACE template switching, a step that added a universal primer site and unique molecular identifiers. Priming of cDNA synthesis was performed from both the TCR alpha and TCR beta constant segments. Library amplification used two PCR steps, and the second PCR step added sample barcodes and sequencing adapters. Sequencing of the libraries was done on either Illumina HiSeq 2500 (2x100 bp) or NovaSeq (2x150 bp). Under the source paper's analysis protocol: MIGEC was used to demultiplex reads and collapse the reads into UMI consensus sequences, and MiXCR was used for V(D)J alignment. Vaccine-responding clonotypes were identified with edgeR using replicate PBMC samples, with FDR below 0.01 and a log2 fold change above 5 up to day 15 being required. Each bulk clonotype was labeled CD4 or CD8 based on which sequenced repertoire, CD4 or CD8, contained the clonotype at higher abundance. TCRdb took the public reads, trimmed them with fastp at Q25, ran MiXCR for clone calling and kept in-frame beta chains. Identical CDR3 protein sequences are pooled into one entry, listed with their most common genes and DNA. The V and J calls here are based on TCRdb, not the publication. The sample profile shows around 550,000 distinct CDR3 sequences; about 19% of them were found once. The leading ten clones occupy more than 13% of the sample.

Broader findings and caveats from the paper: After the booster, most of the clones that had expanded following primary vaccination were detected again (96% of CD4 and around 88% of CD8), which suggests that memory was broadly maintained. Because abundant contaminating clonotypes from the bulk population could be contained in FACS-sorted repertoires, computational filtering was required. Only a couple of donors were included in the study, so the extent to which the findings can be generalized is limited. Compared with the primary T-cell response, the secondary T-cell response was faster but weaker, reaching its peak on day 5 rather than on day 15. A small share of clonotypes occurred in both CD4 and CD8 compartments, likely arising from convergent recombination.

The clonotype originates from a young man who received the YFV17D yellow fever vaccine. The sequencing used PBMCs, collected 15 days after the yellow fever booster vaccination.

The DNA sequence is TGTGCCAGCAGTACCTCCGCTGGAGAGACCCAGTACTTC. Its translation is CASSTSAGETQYF. The sequence is built from TRBV12-3 or TRBV12-4 and TRBJ2-5, with the D segment identity uncertain. Counted from cysteine to phenylalanine, this CDR3 has 13 amino acids. Just the 39-base CDR3 DNA is kept, in frame starting at base 1. The germline ends are 11 bases apart after V is trimmed by 5 bases and J by 4 bases.